This record looks at one T cell receptor (beta chain) sequence and its context. What it binds is not known. This sample is drawn from a study of cytomegalovirus exposure and HLA in healthy donors. Primers: 60 Vbeta forward and 13 Jbeta reverse. Sequenced by immunoSEQ multiplex PCR; TCRdb stores in-frame clones only, minus some. The sample has 150,000 to 160,000 clones; around 68% are singletons. Study-wide results and limits: When analyzed later, a missense DCLRE1C variant was found to be linked to TCR beta V- and J-gene trimming. Segments of the TCR beta V type were, in most cases, productive about 87% or about 30% of the time in an earlier analysis. A few chains tied to CMV proved CMV antigen-specific in vitro. Published work reported that the classifier diagnosed cytomegalovirus status with high specificity and sensitivity.

Germline V lookup: CDR1 MNHNS, CDR2 SASEGT. V dropped 4 bases and J dropped 7; count of bases not matched to a gene: 9. This CDR3 comprises 16 residues. The sequence came from a man in his thirties or forties in good health and CMV-seronegative. The specimen sequenced was PBMCs. This chain connects TRBV6-1 to TRBJ2-3; 12 positions match TRBD2. CDR3 DNA: TGTGCCAGCAGTGGTCCTTCTAGCGGGGGGGCGAATACGCAGTATTTT. Translated, it gives CASSGPSSGGANTQYF.